The 3 T cell receptor beta chains below were found in one sample sequenced in a study of shared clonotypes between healthy human individuals. Only in-frame clones appear in the TCRdb table, and some are missing; sequencing was by immunoSEQ multiplex PCR. The sample shows hundreds of thousands of clones, roughly 97% of them seen only once. What was sequenced was naive CD4+ T cells sorted from blood. Subset given: CD45RA+ positively selected. These receptor sequences come from a woman aged 25 to 39 in good health.

This chain joins TRBV2 and TRBJ2-3; D unresolved. This CDR3 spans 13 amino acids. CDR1 and CDR2 from the germline V gene are SNHLY and FYNNEI. V lost 6 bases and J lost 4, with 11 bases in between. CDR3 loop: CASSDESADTQYF. The CDR3 DNA follows: TGTGCCAGCAGCGATGAATCCGCAGATACGCAGTATTTT.

The CDR3 spells CASSLASGDLAKNIQYF. The CDR3 DNA reads TGCGCCAGCAGCTTGGCTAGCGGGGACCTAGCCAAAAACATTCAGTACTTC. V is TRBV5-1 and J is TRBJ2-4; TRBD2 matches at 9 bases. The CDR3 covers 17 residues. Germline CDR1 and CDR2: SGHRS and YFSETQ. V shed 0 bases and J 0 bases; nucleotides not matched to a gene: 4.

The V gene is TRBV4-2, the J gene TRBJ1-2; 7 nucleotides line up with TRBD1. Unmatched junction bases numbered 6, after V lost 8 bases and J lost 0 bases. This CDR3 spans 14 amino acids. The germline gives CDR1 LGHNA, CDR2 YNFKEQ. The CDR3 here is CASLSTGSNYGYTF. The DNA of the CDR3 is TGTGCCAGCCTTTCGACAGGGTCTAACTATGGCTACACCTTC.